Sequencing of this T cell receptor beta chain was carried out in a study of follicular helper T cells after annual influenza vaccination (dated by TCRdb to 2016 to 2017). Background for the entire study: After each seasonal influenza vaccination, blood was collected on days 0, 7 and 28. To study recall of cTfh clones, some subjects were followed through successive annual vaccinations in the 2013-2014, 2014-2015 and 2015-2016 seasons. One week after vaccination, a second recruited cohort of approximately twelve subjects (Table S1) displayed a similar ICOS+CD38+ cTfh response. Six subjects had multi-year samples: four covered two vaccination seasons and two covered three seasons. The 2013-2014 samples were cryopreserved, while the 2015 samples were processed right after collection. Here is what the overall study found, with its caveats: ICOS+CD38+ cTfh clonality correlated with the frequency of that population, and its change correlated with the change in circulating plasmablast frequency. Day 7 ICOS+CD38+ clones were most often found later in ICOS-CD38- cTfh, suggesting that subset may serve as a memory reservoir. Successive annual vaccinations recalled a recurring oligoclonal ICOS+CD38+ cTfh response that included tetramer and AIM influenza-specific clonotypes. Productive TCRB sequences were recovered from only about 9-23% of analyzed cells, so rare clonotypes could not be sampled.

The library was built by means of the immunoSEQ multiplex PCR assay. Adaptive Biotechnologies handled the TCRB amplification, library preparation, sequencing and preliminary bioinformatics at Survey level resolution. For TCRB sequencing, genomic DNA from the sorted cTfh populations was amplified by multiplex PCR. The authors' pipeline ran thus. In R, clonality was calculated as 1 minus the normalized Shannon entropy, and the Gini index was computed using the R package ineq. Overlap score was defined as the summed counts of shared sequences divided by the total counts of all sequences in both compared samples. Fisher's exact test, with an assumed theoretical repertoire of 10^7 TCRB sequences, was used to assess the significance of shared clonotypes. TCRdb limited this immuneACCESS table to in-frame rearrangements with V and J called. A share of clones is missing; checked studies link under half to unresolved V genes, and the rest is unexplained. V and J calls plus clone size are reproduced from that table; the DNA served to infer D and trimming. This sample holds about 1,300 clones; over 75% were observed only once. Together, the top ten hold about 2.2% of the sample.

This specimen's time point label, per the study, means: 2015-2016 season, pre-vaccination. Seasonal inactivated influenza vaccine (Fluvarix) was administered to adults, and sorted blood CD4 subsets were tracked by TCRB sequencing before and after vaccination. To be eligible, subjects had to live in the community and must not have received influenza vaccine in the previous 6 months. Exclusions included influenza vaccine contraindications, substance abuse, HIV/AIDS, active malignancy, immunomodulatory medication and active illness such as respiratory infection. Between about 35 and 100 mL of blood was sampled per time point. Non-naive CD4+CXCR5+PD-1+ cells were defined as circulating Tfh and were sorted into two fractions, ICOS+CD38+ and ICOS-CD38-. Either Ficoll-Paque PLUS or SepMate separation was used to isolate PBMC. Cell subsets were sorted from PBMC on a BD FACS Aria before DNA extraction. As to this clone: Its specific antigen is unknown. No clone much larger than this one lies a single base away; base qualities are absent.

The germline V gene supplies CDR1 SGHRS and CDR2 YFSETQ. The germline V and J ends show losses of 2 bases and 5 bases respectively, and no gene match explains 2 bases of the junction. Counted from cysteine to phenylalanine, this CDR3 has 14 amino acids. Only the CDR3 DNA is retained, 42 bases long and in frame from the first base. This sequence uses TRBV5-1 and TRBJ2-2; the junction holds 8 bases that match TRBD1. The receptor was derived from an adult who received the influenza vaccine. The source was CXCR5+ CD38+ circulating T follicular helper cells from blood, collected on the day of influenza vaccination. Interpreted using the paper, the cell subset or site label stands for: circulating Tfh, non-naive CD4+CXCR5+PD-1+ (ICOS+CD38+ or ICOS-CD38-). At the DNA level, the sequence is TGCGCCAGCAGCTTCGGACAGGGAACCGGGGAGCTGTTTTTT. The encoded protein is CASSFGQGTGELFF.